These 18 T cell receptor beta chains came from one sample sequenced in a study of T cells after yellow fever vaccination. MiXCR was run by TCRdb on the 5' RACE reads, yielding one entry per CDR3 protein. Among approximately 70,000 distinct CDR3 sequences, more than 6.5% were seen once, and the ten largest hold 37%. Sequencing was performed on CD8+ T cells sorted from PBMCs, taken about 41 days after the first yellow fever vaccination. These receptors were obtained from a man younger than 30 who received the YFV17D yellow fever vaccine.

In this sample, this clonotype turned up a few times. The V and J genes are TRBV7-6 and TRBJ2-1; 7 bases are a match to TRBD1. In germline, CDR1 is SGHVS, CDR2 FNYEAQ. The V gene end was trimmed by 5 bases and the J gene end by 1 base; junction bases not matched to a gene: 5. The CDR3 runs to 15 residues. The CDR3 sequence: CASSEGGPSYNEQFF. CDR3 bases: TGTGCCAGCAGCGAAGGGGGCCCGTCCTACAATGAGCAGTTCTTC.

This clonotype was detected only a few times. V usage is TRBV12-5 and J usage is TRBJ1-1, with TRBD1 matching over 9 bases. V lost 3 bases, J lost 4 bases, and 3 bases stayed unmatched. Germline CDR1 LGHNT, CDR2 FRNRAP. The CDR3 runs 14 residues. In DNA, the CDR3 is TGTGCTAGTGGTTTTGGGACAGGGATCACTGAAGCTTTCTTT. Translated, it gives CASGFGTGITEAFF. Based on the CDR3 plus reference TRBV12-5 and TRBJ1-1, the full variable domain is DARVTQTPRHKVTEMGQEVTMRCQPILGHNTVFWYRQTMMQGLELLAYFRNRAPLDDSGMPKDRFSAEMPDATLATLKIQPSEPRDSAVYFCASGFGTGITEAFFGQGTRLTVV.

The chain has TRBV29-1 and TRBJ2-1, with D unresolved. CDR1 is SQVTM and CDR2 is ANQGSEA in the germline V gene. The V and J ends lost 4 bases and 4 bases respectively, with 8 bases between them. This CDR3 has 12 amino acids. The CDR3 sequence is CSVGAMYNEQFF. The CDR3 DNA reads TGCAGCGTTGGGGCAATGTACAATGAGCAGTTCTTC.

This clonotype has at least ten counts. This chain uses TRBV6-5 with TRBJ2-7, with D hard to call. The CDR3 spans 13 residues. Germline V gives CDR1 MNHEY, CDR2 SVGAGI. V shed 0 bases and J shed 4 bases, with 7 bases lying between them. DNA of the CDR3: TGTGCCAGCAGTTACTCGATGCATTACGAGCAGTACTTC. Translation: CASSYSMHYEQYF.

This clonotype has only a few counts. The rearrangement joins TRBV6-2 or TRBV6-3 to TRBJ2-5; 7 bases fit TRBD1. V gave up 2 bases and J gave up 1 base; unmatched junction bases: 4. The CDR3 runs 15 residues. Germline CDR1 reads MNHEY; CDR2 reads SVGEGT. CDR3 protein: CASSYRDRAQETQYF. The CDR3 bases are TGTGCCAGCAGTTACCGGGACAGAGCCCAAGAGACCCAGTACTTC.

This clonotype appeared a few times. The gene calls are TRBV5-1 and TRBJ2-3; 11 positions agree with TRBD2. J gave up 6 bases and V 4 bases, and 7 bases lay outside the gene matches. Germline loops: CDR1 SGHRS, CDR2 YFSETQ. CDR3 length: 15 residues. The CDR3 coding sequence is TGCGCCAGCAGCGAACTAGCGGGGGCAGCGGATACGCAGTATTTT. Translated, it gives CASSELAGAADTQYF.

This clonotype was found a few times. The chain links TRBV7-2 to TRBJ2-2, with 7 bases fitting TRBD2. This CDR3 is built from 15 residues. The germline gives CDR1 SGHTA, CDR2 FQGNSA. V dropped 2 bases and J dropped 6; count of bases not matched to a gene: 6. CDR3 sequence: CASSLWGGAAGELFF. The CDR3 region has the DNA TGTGCCAGCAGCTTATGGGGGGGAGCGGCCGGGGAGCTGTTTTTT.

This clonotype has at least ten counts. The chain carries TRBV11-2 and TRBJ2-4; 9 bases align to TRBD2. CDR1 and CDR2 (germline): SGHAT, FQNNGV. V gave up 7 bases and J gave up 3 bases; unmatched junction bases: 13. This CDR3 has 17 amino acids. Here the CDR3 DNA reads TGTGCCAGCACTATCGGTCGCGGGGGGGCTTTCAAAAACATTCAGTACTTC. It translates to CASTIGRGGAFKNIQYF.

The chain uses TRBV4-3 and TRBJ2-1; D might be TRBD2 (5 bases). V was shortened by 0 bases and J by 5 bases, with 11 bases between the two germline ends. Germline CDR1 LGHNA, CDR2 YSLEER. The CDR3 consists of 15 residues. CDR3 protein: CASSQDLLGHNEQFF. CDR3 DNA sequence: TGCGCCAGCAGCCAAGATCTACTAGGCCACAATGAGCAGTTCTTC.

This clonotype was picked up many times. The chain has TRBV11-1 and TRBJ2-1, with 10 bases fitting TRBD2. The germline gives CDR1 SGHAT, CDR2 FQDESV (reference sequence). The junction had 11 bases not matched to a gene; V was cut back by 5 bases and J by 10 bases. The CDR3 is 15 amino acids. CDR3: CASSLSQGLAAEQFF. CDR3 DNA sequence: TGTGCCAGCAGCCTTTCACAAGGACTAGCGGCGGAGCAGTTCTTC.

This clonotype was counted ten times or more. This chain uses TRBV6-1 with TRBJ2-3; D possibly matches TRBD1 or TRBD2 (6 bases each). This CDR3 contains 15 residues. Germline-derived CDR1 and CDR2 are MNHNS and SASEGT. V gave up 8 bases and J gave up 0 bases, with 15 bases separating them. The CDR3 loop is CASGTVGGSTDTQYF. CDR3 nucleotides: TGTGCCAGCGGGACGGTAGGGGGGAGCACAGATACGCAGTATTTT.

This clonotype has a count of ten or more. This sequence joins TRBV7-9 and TRBJ1-3, with D unresolved. The V gene's germline CDR1 is SEHNR and CDR2 FQNEAQ (reference sequence). The ends were cut back, 1 base at V and 4 bases at J, with 11 bases in the middle. The CDR3 covers 15 residues. CDR3 DNA: TGTGCCAGCAGCTTAGGAACGGGAGCCGGAAACACCATATATTTT. Its translation is CASSLGTGAGNTIYF.

This clonotype was recorded only once. Because the CDR3 is missing its conserved closing phenylalanine or tryptophan, this is likely a read error. The rearrangement joins TRBV12-3 or TRBV12-4 to TRBJ2-6; TRBD1 is a possible D gene (6 bases). The CDR3 is 17 residues long. V shed 4 bases and J shed 0 bases, with 13 bases lying between them. CDR3 DNA sequence: TGTGCCAGCAGTTCTGGGGGCCTTGCCTCTGGGGCCAACGTCCTGACTTCC. Translated, it gives CASSSGGLASGANVLTS.

In its sample, this clonotype was seen many times. CDR3 sequence (DNA): TGTGCCACACAAATGGGGGGGCTGGAGACCCAGTACTTC. Encoded protein: CATQMGGLETQYF. J is TRBJ2-5 and V is TRBV12-3 or TRBV12-4, with D perhaps TRBD2 (7 bases). Trimming stripped 10 bases from V and 5 bases from J, with 17 bases between. The CDR3 length is 13 residues.

The V and J genes are TRBV10-3 and TRBJ1-1, with D perhaps TRBD1 (6 bases). This CDR3 is built from 16 residues. The germline CDR1 and CDR2 sequences are ENHRY and SYGVKD. V was pared by 0 bases and J by 5 bases, with 16 bases between. CDR3 residues: CAISESAGGAWTEAFF. CDR3 DNA sequence: TGTGCCATCAGTGAGTCGGCTGGGGGCGCGTGGACTGAAGCTTTCTTT.

Regarding this clonotype: One junction end does not reproduce the germline sequence, and a read error may be involved. The V call is TRBV11-2, the J call TRBJ1-2; D not certain. The CDR3 is 13 residues long. CDR1 and CDR2 from the germline V gene are SGHAT and FQNNGV. CDR3 in DNA: TGTGCCAGCAGCTTATCCGGGGTCCACCTTCCTGCCTTC. Translation gives CASSLSGVHLPAF.

This clonotype was found many times. This chain uses TRBV20-1 with TRBJ2-7; 12 bases are shared with TRBD2. V was pared by 6 bases and J by 1 base, with 4 bases of the junction left unmatched. This CDR3 region has 14 residues. From germline, CDR1 is DFQATT and CDR2 SNEGSKA (reference sequence). CDR3 sequence: CSALTSGGSYEQYF. The CDR3 DNA is TGCAGTGCCCTGACTAGCGGGGGTTCCTACGAGCAGTACTTC.

This chain connects TRBV7-6 to TRBJ1-2; 7 bases match TRBD1. Germline V gene sequence: CDR1 SGHVS, CDR2 FNYEAQ. The V segment lost 2 bases and the J segment 4 bases; nucleotides outside the gene matches: 4. CDR3 length: 14 residues. This chain's CDR3 is CASSLSQGGYGYTF. In nucleotides, the CDR3 is TGTGCCAGCAGCTTATCCCAGGGGGGCTATGGCTACACCTTC.